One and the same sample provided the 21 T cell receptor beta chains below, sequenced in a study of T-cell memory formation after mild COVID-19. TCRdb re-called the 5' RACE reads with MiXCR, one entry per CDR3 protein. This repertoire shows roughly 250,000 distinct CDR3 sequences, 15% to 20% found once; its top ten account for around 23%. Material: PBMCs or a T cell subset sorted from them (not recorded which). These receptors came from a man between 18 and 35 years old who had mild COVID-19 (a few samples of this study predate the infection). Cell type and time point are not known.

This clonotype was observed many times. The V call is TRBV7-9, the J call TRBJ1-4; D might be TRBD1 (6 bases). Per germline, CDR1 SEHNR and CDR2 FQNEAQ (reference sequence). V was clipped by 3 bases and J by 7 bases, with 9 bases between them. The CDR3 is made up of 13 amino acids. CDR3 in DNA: TGTGCCAGCAGCTTCGAGGACAGTGAAAAACTGTTTTTT. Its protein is CASSFEDSEKLFF. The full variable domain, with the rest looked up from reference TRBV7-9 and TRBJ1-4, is DTGVSQNPRHKITKRGQNVTFRCDPISEHNRLYWYRQTLGQGPEFLTYFQNEAQLEKSRLLSDRFSAERPKGSFSTLEIQRTEQGDSAMYLCASSFEDSEKLFFGSGTQLSVL.

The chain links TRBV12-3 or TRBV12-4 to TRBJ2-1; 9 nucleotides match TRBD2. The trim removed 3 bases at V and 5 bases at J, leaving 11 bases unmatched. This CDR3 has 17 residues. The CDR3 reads CASSFSGSGGPHNEQFF. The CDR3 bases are TGTGCCAGCAGTTTCTCGGGTAGCGGGGGACCGCACAATGAGCAGTTCTTC.

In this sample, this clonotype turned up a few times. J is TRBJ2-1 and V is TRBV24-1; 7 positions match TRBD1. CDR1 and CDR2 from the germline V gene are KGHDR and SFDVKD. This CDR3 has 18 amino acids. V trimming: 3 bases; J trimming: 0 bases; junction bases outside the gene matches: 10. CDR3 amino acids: CATSDGSGTASSYNEQFF. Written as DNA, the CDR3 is TGTGCCACCAGTGATGGGTCCGGGACAGCGAGCTCCTACAATGAGCAGTTCTTC.

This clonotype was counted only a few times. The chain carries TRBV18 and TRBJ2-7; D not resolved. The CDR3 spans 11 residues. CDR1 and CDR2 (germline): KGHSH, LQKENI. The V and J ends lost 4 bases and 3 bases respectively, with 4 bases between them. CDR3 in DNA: TGTGCCAGCTCACTGATCTACGAGCAGTACTTC. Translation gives CASSLIYEQYF.

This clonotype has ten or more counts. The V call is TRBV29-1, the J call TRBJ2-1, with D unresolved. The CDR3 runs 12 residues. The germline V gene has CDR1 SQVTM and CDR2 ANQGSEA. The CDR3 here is CSAEFRDNEQFF. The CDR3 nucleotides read TGCAGTGCCGAGTTCCGGGACAATGAGCAGTTCTTC.

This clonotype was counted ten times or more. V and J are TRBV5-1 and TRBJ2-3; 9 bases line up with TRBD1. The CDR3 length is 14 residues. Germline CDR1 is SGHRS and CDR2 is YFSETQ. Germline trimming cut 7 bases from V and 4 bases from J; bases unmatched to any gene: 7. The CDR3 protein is CASLDGQGPDTQYF. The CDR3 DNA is TGCGCCAGCCTCGATGGACAGGGGCCAGATACGCAGTATTTT.

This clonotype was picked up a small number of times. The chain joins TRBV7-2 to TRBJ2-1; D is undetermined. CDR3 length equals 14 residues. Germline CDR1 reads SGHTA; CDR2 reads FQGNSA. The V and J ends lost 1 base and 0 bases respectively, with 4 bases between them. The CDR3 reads CASSLDASYNEQFF. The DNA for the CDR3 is TGTGCCAGCAGCTTAGATGCCTCCTACAATGAGCAGTTCTTC.

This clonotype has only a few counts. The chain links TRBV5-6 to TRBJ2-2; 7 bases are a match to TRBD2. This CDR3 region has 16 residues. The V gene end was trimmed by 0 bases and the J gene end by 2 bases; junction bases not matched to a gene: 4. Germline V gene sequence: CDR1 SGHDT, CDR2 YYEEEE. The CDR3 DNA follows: TGTGCCAGCAGCTTGGTCGGGGGGAGTAACACCGGGGAGCTGTTTTTT. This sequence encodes CASSLVGGSNTGELFF. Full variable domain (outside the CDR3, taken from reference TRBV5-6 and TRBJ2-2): DAGVTQSPTHLIKTRGQQVTLRCSPKSGHDTVSWYQQALGQGPQFIFQYYEEEERQRGNFPDRFSGHQFPNYSSELNVNALLLGDSALYLCASSLVGGSNTGELFFGEGSRLTVL.

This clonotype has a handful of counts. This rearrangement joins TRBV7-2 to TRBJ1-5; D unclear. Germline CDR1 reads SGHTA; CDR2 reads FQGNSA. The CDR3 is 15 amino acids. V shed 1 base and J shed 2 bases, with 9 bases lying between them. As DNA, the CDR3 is TGTGCCAGCAGCTTAGGACAATCTGGCAATCAGCCCCAGCATTTT. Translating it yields CASSLGQSGNQPQHF.

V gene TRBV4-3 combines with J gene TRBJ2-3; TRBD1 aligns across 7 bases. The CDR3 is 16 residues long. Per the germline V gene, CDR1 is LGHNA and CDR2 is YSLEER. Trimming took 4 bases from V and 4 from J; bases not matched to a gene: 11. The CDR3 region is CASSRTYGTEADTQYF. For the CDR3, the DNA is TGCGCCAGCAGCCGTACCTACGGGACAGAGGCAGATACGCAGTATTTT.

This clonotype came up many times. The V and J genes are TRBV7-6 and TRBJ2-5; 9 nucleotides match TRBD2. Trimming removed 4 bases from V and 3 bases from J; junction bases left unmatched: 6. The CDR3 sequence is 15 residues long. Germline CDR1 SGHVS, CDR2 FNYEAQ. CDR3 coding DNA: TGTGCCAGCAGCTATGCCCGCGGGGGGGAAGAGACCCAGTACTTC. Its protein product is CASSYARGGEETQYF.

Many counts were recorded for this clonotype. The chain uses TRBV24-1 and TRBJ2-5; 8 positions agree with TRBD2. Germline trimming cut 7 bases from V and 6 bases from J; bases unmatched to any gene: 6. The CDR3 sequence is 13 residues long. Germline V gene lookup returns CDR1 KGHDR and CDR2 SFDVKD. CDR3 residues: CATSDGGAKTQYF. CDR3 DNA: TGTGCCACCAGCGACGGGGGGGCCAAGACCCAGTACTTC.

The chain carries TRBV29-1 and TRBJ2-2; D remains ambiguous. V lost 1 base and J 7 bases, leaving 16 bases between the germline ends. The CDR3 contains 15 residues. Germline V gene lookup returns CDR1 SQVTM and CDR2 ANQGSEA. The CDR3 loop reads CSVEGGNLNVGELFF. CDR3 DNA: TGCAGCGTTGAAGGTGGAAACCTCAACGTCGGGGAGCTGTTTTTT.

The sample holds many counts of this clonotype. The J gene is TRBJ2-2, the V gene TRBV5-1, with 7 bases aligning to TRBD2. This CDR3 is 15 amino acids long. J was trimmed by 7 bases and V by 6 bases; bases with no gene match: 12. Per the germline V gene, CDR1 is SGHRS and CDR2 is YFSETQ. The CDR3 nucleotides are TGCGCCAGCAACCGGGACTCCCAGCGGGGCGGGGAGCTGTTTTTT. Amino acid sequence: CASNRDSQRGGELFF.

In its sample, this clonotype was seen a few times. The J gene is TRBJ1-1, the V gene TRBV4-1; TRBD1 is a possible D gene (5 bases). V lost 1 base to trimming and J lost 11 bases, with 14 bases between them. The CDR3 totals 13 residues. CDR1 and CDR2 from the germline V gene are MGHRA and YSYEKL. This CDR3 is CASSQASGVSAFF. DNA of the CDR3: TGCGCCAGCAGCCAAGCATCGGGGGTCTCGGCTTTCTTT.

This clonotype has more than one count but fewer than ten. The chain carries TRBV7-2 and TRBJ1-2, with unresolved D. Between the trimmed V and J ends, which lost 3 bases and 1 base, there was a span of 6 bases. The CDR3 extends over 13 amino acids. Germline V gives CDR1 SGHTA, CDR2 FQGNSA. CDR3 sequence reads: CASSLKGNYGYTF. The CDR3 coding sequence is TGTGCCAGCAGCTTGAAGGGTAACTATGGCTACACCTTC. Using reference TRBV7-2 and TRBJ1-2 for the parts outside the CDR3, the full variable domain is GAGVSQSPSNKVTEKGKDVELRCDPISGHTALYWYRQSLGQGLEFLIYFQGNSAPDKSGLPSDRFSAERTGGSVSTLTIQRTQQEDSAVYLCASSLKGNYGYTFGSGTRLTVV.

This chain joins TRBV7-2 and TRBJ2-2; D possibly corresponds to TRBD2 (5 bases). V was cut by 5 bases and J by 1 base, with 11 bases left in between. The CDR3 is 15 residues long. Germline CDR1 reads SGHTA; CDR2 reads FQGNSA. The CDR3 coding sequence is TGTGCCAGCAGCAGAGGGCCAGGGAACACCGGGGAGCTGTTTTTT. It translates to CASSRGPGNTGELFF. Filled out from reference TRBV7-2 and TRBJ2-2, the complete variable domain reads GAGVSQSPSNKVTEKGKDVELRCDPISGHTALYWYRQSLGQGLEFLIYFQGNSAPDKSGLPSDRFSAERTGGSVSTLTIQRTQQEDSAVYLCASSRGPGNTGELFFGEGSRLTVL.

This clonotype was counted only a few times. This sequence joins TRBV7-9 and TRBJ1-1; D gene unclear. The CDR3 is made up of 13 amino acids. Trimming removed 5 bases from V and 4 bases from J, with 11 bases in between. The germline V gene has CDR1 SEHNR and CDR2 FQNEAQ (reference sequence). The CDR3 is CASSPTPATEAFF. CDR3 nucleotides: TGTGCCAGCAGCCCCACTCCCGCCACTGAAGCTTTCTTT.

In DNA form, the CDR3 reads TGTGCCAGCAGCTCGTGGGGGGGTGCCAAAGAGACCCAGTACTTC. It codes for CASSSWGGAKETQYF. This chain connects TRBV5-5 to TRBJ2-5; 7 bases agree with TRBD2. V was clipped by 3 bases and J by 3 bases; unmatched bases: 8. In germline, CDR1 is SGHKS, CDR2 YYEKEE (reference sequence). The CDR3 extends over 15 amino acids.

CDR3 residues: CATSRRAGAEETQYF. The CDR3 bases are TGTGCCACCAGCCGACGGGCGGGGGCGGAAGAGACCCAGTACTTC. The chain joins TRBV15 to TRBJ2-5, with a tentative D call TRBD2 (7 bases). The CDR3 contains 15 residues. V was clipped by 5 bases and J by 3 bases, with 16 bases between them. Germline V gene sequence: CDR1 LNHNV, CDR2 YYDKDF (reference sequence).

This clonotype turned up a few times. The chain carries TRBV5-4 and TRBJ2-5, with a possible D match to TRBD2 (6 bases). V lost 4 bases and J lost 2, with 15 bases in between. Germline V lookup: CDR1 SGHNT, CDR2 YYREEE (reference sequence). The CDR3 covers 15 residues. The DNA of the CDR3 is TGTGCCAGCAGCCCCACGGGGGTCGGACAAGAGACCCAGTACTTC. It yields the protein CASSPTGVGQETQYF.